This T cell receptor (beta chain) emerged from a study of chemoradiotherapy in HPV16-positive cancers. Study at large: Candidate HPV-specific T-cell clones and common TCR motifs came from functional assays in a couple of HPV16-positive patients.

The study's findings and limits: The functional HPV-specific definition rests on just a couple of HPV16-positive patients.

Profiled with immunoSEQ multiplex PCR; TCRdb holds only in-frame clones, not every one. The sample contains fewer than 40,000 clones, under 80% of which appear only once. CDR1 SGHVS and CDR2 FQNEAQ come from the germline V gene. The CDR3 runs to 16 residues. V lost 2 bases to trimming and J lost 3 bases; unmatched junction nucleotides: 7. In regard to this clone: Its antigen is as yet unknown.

This clonotype was obtained from a human donor with HPV-associated anogenital cancer. The specimen comprised blood, sampled from a patient who underwent chemoradiotherapy. V and J are TRBV7-8 and TRBJ1-5, with 7 nucleotides matching TRBD1. CDR3 nucleotides: TGTGCCAGCAGCTTAACGGTCAGGGGGAACAATCAGCCCCAGCATTTT. Translation gives CASSLTVRGNNQPQHF.